The next 6 T cell receptor beta chains were all read from a single sample in a study of T cells after yellow fever vaccination (dated by TCRdb to the late 2010s). The library was produced with 5' RACE. Reads for this sample came from an Illumina HiSeq 2500. The public sequencing data were trimmed at Q25 with fastp and processed into clonotypes with MiXCR by TCRdb, which kept only in-frame beta chains. Each entry is one CDR3 protein sequence, shown with its most common DNA and genes. The table for this sample lists about 400,000 distinct CDR3 sequences; 6.2% of them were counted only once. 15% of the sample is taken by the ten largest. The treatment or condition label for this specimen denotes: live attenuated yellow fever vaccine strain. The sample here was PBMCs, taken 5 days after the yellow fever booster vaccination. These receptors were collected from a man aged 25 to 40 who received the YFV17D yellow fever vaccine.

This clonotype was counted only a few times. The CDR3 coding sequence is TGTGCCAGCAGTTTAATAGGGAAGCAAGAGCAGTTCTTC. Translated, it gives CASSLIGKQEQFF. The chain has TRBV12-3 or TRBV12-4 and TRBJ2-1, with D uncertain. The length of the CDR3 is 13 residues. V was cut by 2 bases and J by 10 bases, with 12 bases left in between.

This clonotype was picked up many times. The CDR3 loop is CSATPRREDEQYF. CDR3 bases: TGCAGTGCTACCCCCAGGAGAGAGGACGAGCAGTACTTC. V and J are TRBV20-1 and TRBJ2-7; D remains ambiguous. The V end was cut by 4 bases, the J end by 5 bases, with 15 bases between. This CDR3 spans 13 amino acids. Looked up from germline, CDR1 is DFQATT and CDR2 is SNEGSKA (reference sequence).

In its sample, this clonotype was seen a few times. The J gene is TRBJ1-6, the V gene TRBV7-2, with TRBD1 identical over 8 bases. CDR1 is SGHTA and CDR2 is FQGNSA in the germline V gene. V gave up 5 bases and J gave up 9 bases; unmatched junction bases: 6. CDR3 length: 14 amino acids. This CDR3 reads CASSPGGAISPLHF. In DNA, the CDR3 is TGTGCCAGCAGCCCAGGGGGCGCCATTTCACCCCTCCACTTT.

There are many counts of this clonotype. The rearrangement uses TRBV25-1 and TRBJ2-2; D remains unclear. The CDR3 extends over 14 amino acids. V was pared by 4 bases and J by 1 base, with 7 bases between. Germline CDR1 is MGHDK and CDR2 is SYGVNS. The CDR3 loop reads CASSVPGNTGELFF. Written as DNA, the CDR3 is TGTGCCAGCAGTGTCCCGGGGAACACCGGGGAGCTGTTTTTT.

This clonotype was seen at least ten times. The chain uses TRBV29-1 and TRBJ2-7, with a weak D call TRBD1 (6 bases). Germline CDR1 and CDR2: SQVTM and ANQGSEA. V was pared by 6 bases and J by 2 bases, with 17 bases between. This CDR3 spans 14 amino acids. The chain's CDR3 is CSVLDRDKAYEQYF. Here the CDR3 DNA reads TGCAGCGTGCTCGACCGGGACAAGGCCTACGAGCAGTACTTC.

This clonotype has a count of ten or more. The chain has TRBV5-1 and TRBJ2-7, with D perhaps TRBD2 (6 bases). The CDR3 is 15 residues long. Germline CDR1 SGHRS, CDR2 YFSETQ. Trimming took 0 bases from V and 2 from J, leaving 12 bases between them. The chain's CDR3 is CASSLGRELTYEQYF. CDR3 DNA sequence: TGCGCCAGCAGCTTGGGACGGGAGCTAACCTACGAGCAGTACTTC.